These 30 T cell receptor beta chains came from one sample sequenced in a study of response to subunit inactivated influenza vaccine. A single record per CDR3 protein comes from TCRdb applying MiXCR to the RT-PCR reads. The table shows hundreds of thousands of distinct CDR3 sequences, with 15% to 18% occurring only once. This material consisted of PBMCs from blood, taken 12 days after vaccination. The receptors derive from a man aged 50 to 60 who received an inactivated influenza vaccine.

The chain recombines TRBV9 with TRBJ1-3; D perhaps matches TRBD1 (5 bases). Germline CDR1 SGDLS, CDR2 YYNGEE. Trimming shortened V by 3 bases and J by 2 bases, and 9 bases separated the two germline ends. The CDR3 has 14 residues. The CDR3 nucleotides are TGTGCCAGCAGCGGACAGCCAACTGGAAACACCATATATTTT. This translates into CASSGQPTGNTIYF.

The rearrangement joins TRBV20-1 to TRBJ1-1, with TRBD1 as a possible D gene (6 bases). Germline CDR1 reads DFQATT; CDR2 reads SNEGSKA (reference sequence). The CDR3 loop spans 12 amino acids. Deletions cut 4 bases from V and 6 bases from J, with 12 bases between. CDR3 in amino acids: CSAIQGFAEAFF. The CDR3, as DNA: TGCAGTGCTATCCAGGGGTTCGCTGAAGCTTTCTTT.

The V and J genes are TRBV13 and TRBJ2-2; D might be TRBD2 (5 bases). CDR1 and CDR2 (germline): PRHDT, FYEKMQ (reference sequence). V was cut by 5 bases and J by 6 bases, with 10 bases left in between. This CDR3 comprises 13 residues. CDR3 residues: CASSTPEAGELFF. The CDR3 DNA reads TGTGCCAGCAGCACACCGGAGGCCGGGGAGCTGTTTTTT. The whole variable domain, remainder taken from reference TRBV13 and TRBJ2-2, is AAGVIQSPRHLIKEKRETATLKCYPIPRHDTVYWYQQGPGQDPQFLISFYEKMQSDKGSIPDRFSAQQFSDYHSELNMSSLELGDSALYFCASSTPEAGELFFGEGSRLTVL.

The chain joins TRBV11-2 to TRBJ2-1; D not resolved. V dropped 1 base and J dropped 10 bases, with 11 bases sitting between them. Germline CDR1 is SGHAT and CDR2 is FQNNGV. The CDR3 loop spans 13 amino acids. As DNA, the CDR3 is TGTGCCAGCAGCTTAGGCCCCAGTCGGGAGCAGTTCTTC. Translation gives CASSLGPSREQFF.

In this sample, this clonotype turned up many times. This chain links TRBV10-3 with TRBJ2-1, with TRBD2 matching over 10 bases. The CDR3 is 14 amino acids. The V segment lost 6 bases and the J segment 5 bases; nucleotides outside the gene matches: 4. Germline CDR1 is ENHRY and CDR2 is SYGVKD. The CDR3 here is CAISLAGENNEQFF. The CDR3 DNA reads TGTGCCATCAGCCTAGCGGGAGAGAACAATGAGCAGTTCTTC.

The chain links TRBV5-1 to TRBJ1-2; TRBD1 is a possible D gene (5 bases). The CDR3 is 13 residues long. Germline V lookup: CDR1 SGHRS, CDR2 YFSETQ. The germline V and J ends were trimmed by 4 bases and 6 bases, with 13 bases remaining between them. The CDR3 protein is CASSPRGVDGYTF. For the CDR3, the DNA is TGCGCCAGCAGCCCCCGGGGGGTAGATGGCTACACCTTC. Supplemented by reference TRBV5-1 and TRBJ1-2, the full variable domain reads KAGVTQTPRYLIKTRGQQVTLSCSPISGHRSVSWYQQTPGQGLQFLFEYFSETQRNKGNFPGRFSGRQFSNSRSEMNVSTLELGDSALYLCASSPRGVDGYTFGSGTRLTVV.

The chain links TRBV12-3 or TRBV12-4 to TRBJ1-6; no reliable D call. The germline V and J ends were trimmed by 6 bases and 3 bases, with 15 bases remaining between them. There are 16 residues in the CDR3. CDR3 sequence: CASRPAEGLYNSPLHF. The DNA of the CDR3 is TGTGCCAGCAGGCCGGCGGAGGGCCTCTATAATTCACCCCTCCACTTT.

The chain carries TRBV20-1 and TRBJ2-4; no firm D call. The CDR3 loop spans 14 amino acids. The V end was cut by 0 bases, the J end by 0 bases, with 6 bases between. Germline V lookup: CDR1 DFQATT, CDR2 SNEGSKA (reference sequence). CDR3 bases: TGCAGTGCTAGAGAGTTCTTAGCCAAAAACATTCAGTACTTC. Translation gives CSAREFLAKNIQYF.

The genes are TRBV6-2 or TRBV6-3 and TRBJ1-1, with TRBD1 matching over 8 bases. V lost 2 bases to trimming and J lost 6 bases; unmatched junction nucleotides: 8. Germline assignment: CDR1 MNHEY and CDR2 SVGEGT. The CDR3 is 15 residues long. The chain's CDR3 is CASSYLRTGRPEAFF. The CDR3 region has the DNA TGTGCCAGCAGTTACCTACGGACAGGGCGGCCTGAAGCTTTCTTT.

In this sample, this clonotype turned up a few times. The CDR3 region has the DNA TGTGCCAGCAGCCTCGACAGTGCCATATACAATGAGCAGTTCTTC. Translated: CASSLDSAIYNEQFF. The V and J genes are TRBV7-9 and TRBJ2-1, with D maybe TRBD1 (5 bases). The CDR3 is 15 residues long. Trimming stripped 5 bases from V and 4 bases from J, with 15 bases between. In germline, CDR1 is SEHNR, CDR2 FQNEAQ (reference sequence).

This clonotype was seen only a few times. This rearrangement joins TRBV2 to TRBJ2-7, with TRBD2 matching 11 bases. Per the germline V gene, CDR1 is SNHLY and CDR2 is FYNNEI. The CDR3 extends over 17 amino acids. V lost 4 bases, J lost 0 bases, and 8 bases stayed unmatched. CDR3 in DNA: TGTGCCAGCAGTGTACAGACTAGCGGGATTACCTCCTACGAGCAGTACTTC. Its translation: CASSVQTSGITSYEQYF.

This chain links TRBV6-2 or TRBV6-3 with TRBJ2-7; D gene uncertain. The CDR3 has 15 residues. V dropped 6 bases and J dropped 1 base, with 16 bases sitting between them. CDR1 is MNHEY, CDR2 SVGEGT, per germline. CDR3 in amino acids: CASSQGFAVSYEQYF. CDR3 nucleotides: TGTGCCAGCAGCCAAGGATTCGCGGTGTCCTACGAGCAGTACTTC.

This chain links TRBV7-9 with TRBJ2-5; D is perhaps TRBD1 (5 bases). Trimming removed 2 bases from V and 0 bases from J, with 10 bases in between. Germline-derived CDR1 and CDR2 are SEHNR and FQNEAQ (reference sequence). The CDR3 sequence is 15 residues long. Written as DNA, the CDR3 is TGTGCCAGCAGCTTACAGTCAGGGAACCAAGAGACCCAGTACTTC. Protein sequence: CASSLQSGNQETQYF.

This clonotype was found a few times. V is TRBV28 and J is TRBJ1-2, with D tentatively TRBD1 (5 bases). The CDR3 is 13 amino acids. Trimming removed 6 bases from V and 7 bases from J, with 15 bases in between. CDR1 and CDR2 (germline): MDHEN, SYDVKM. CDR3: CASSPDAGVGYTF. In nucleotides, the CDR3 is TGTGCCAGCAGCCCTGACGCGGGGGTTGGCTACACCTTC.

The DNA of the CDR3 is TGTGCCAGCAGTTTTTCGGCGGGAGGAAGCTACGAGCAGTACTTC. Translating gives CASSFSAGGSYEQYF. This chain links TRBV12-3 or TRBV12-4 with TRBJ2-7; 8 bases are a match to TRBD2. After removal of 3 bases from V and 3 bases from J, the junction contained 7 bases not matched to a gene. CDR3 length: 15 residues.

Only a few counts were recorded for this clonotype. The V and J genes are TRBV4-2 and TRBJ1-1; D is ambiguous. The CDR3 extends over 16 amino acids. The germline CDR1 and CDR2 sequences are LGHNA and YNFKEQ. V was pared by 0 bases and J by 3 bases, with 14 bases between. The CDR3 is CASSQDLGTRDTEAFF. The CDR3 bases are TGTGCCAGCAGCCAAGATTTGGGAACCCGAGACACTGAAGCTTTCTTT.

This clonotype was observed at least ten times. This chain connects TRBV28 to TRBJ2-3; 9 bases map to TRBD1. V shed 5 bases and J 0 bases; nucleotides not matched to a gene: 6. Germline CDR1 and CDR2: MDHEN and SYDVKM. The CDR3 sequence is 16 residues long. CDR3 region: CASSPWTGASTDTQYF. The CDR3 DNA reads TGTGCCAGCAGTCCCTGGACAGGGGCTAGCACAGATACGCAGTATTTT.

This clonotype turned up a few times. The genes are TRBV12-3 or TRBV12-4 and TRBJ2-1; D possibly matches TRBD1 or TRBD2 (5 bases each). The CDR3 runs 14 residues. V was pared by 5 bases and J by 2 bases, with 10 bases between. CDR3 residues: CASSRDGPYNEQFF. The CDR3 DNA is TGTGCCAGCAGTAGGGACGGACCCTACAATGAGCAGTTCTTC.

This clonotype has more than one count but fewer than ten. The chain uses TRBV6-5 and TRBJ2-2; D remains unclear. There are 15 residues in the CDR3. Trimming took 2 bases from V and 1 from J, leaving 8 bases between them. Germline V gene sequence: CDR1 MNHEY, CDR2 SVGAGI. The CDR3 reads CASSYDTLNTGELFF. The CDR3, as DNA: TGTGCCAGCAGTTACGACACCTTGAACACCGGGGAGCTGTTTTTT.

This clonotype showed up many times. The genes are TRBV29-1 and TRBJ1-1; D unresolved. Germline V gives CDR1 SQVTM, CDR2 ANQGSEA. The CDR3 length is 14 residues. Trimming cost V 7 bases and J 5 bases, with 20 bases left between them. Here the CDR3 reads CSARTVRGRTEAFF. The DNA for the CDR3 is TGCAGCGCTAGGACCGTTCGGGGAAGAACTGAAGCTTTCTTT.

This clonotype was detected only a few times. The chain uses TRBV5-1 and TRBJ2-7; D may be TRBD1 (6 bases). CDR1 and CDR2 from the germline V gene are SGHRS and YFSETQ. Trimming took 1 base from V and 4 from J, leaving 15 bases between them. This CDR3 contains 15 residues. The CDR3 DNA follows: TGCGCCAGCAGCTTGTCGACAGGTACTATTTACGAGCAGTACTTC. It codes for CASSLSTGTIYEQYF.

In its sample, this clonotype was seen once. This chain uses TRBV2 with TRBJ1-2; D is perhaps TRBD1 (5 bases). The CDR3 is made up of 14 amino acids. V lost 2 bases and J lost 6, with 13 bases in between. From germline, CDR1 is SNHLY and CDR2 FYNNEI. CDR3 amino acids: CASSEFTGRNGYTF. The DNA of the CDR3 is TGTGCCAGCAGTGAATTTACAGGTCGCAATGGCTACACCTTC. Together with reference TRBV2 and TRBJ1-2, the CDR3 gives the full variable domain: EPEVTQTPSHQVTQMGQEVILRCVPISNHLYFYWYRQILGQKVEFLVSFYNNEISEKSEIFDDQFSVERPDGSNFTLKIRSTKLEDSAMYFCASSEFTGRNGYTFGSGTRLTVV.

This clonotype was seen more than once but under ten times. This sequence joins TRBV5-4 and TRBJ1-1; D is perhaps TRBD1 (6 bases). V was shortened by 4 bases and J by 2 bases, with 9 bases between the two germline ends. The CDR3 runs to 13 residues. Germline V gives CDR1 SGHNT, CDR2 YYREEE (reference sequence). CDR3 loop: CASSTDSNTEAFF. The CDR3 DNA sequence: TGTGCCAGCAGCACGGACAGCAACACTGAAGCTTTCTTT.

The chain combines TRBV20-1 with TRBJ2-2; D is unresolved. Between the trimmed V and J ends, which lost 0 bases and 6 bases, there was a span of 14 bases. Looked up from germline, CDR1 is DFQATT and CDR2 is SNEGSKA (reference sequence). CDR3 length equals 15 residues. CDR3 bases: TGCAGTGCTAGAGACCGGGCCCCTAGTGCCGGGGAGCTGTTTTTT. It specifies CSARDRAPSAGELFF.

The chain uses TRBV3-1 and TRBJ2-5, with TRBD1 identical over 7 bases. The CDR3 spans 13 residues. After removal of 2 bases from V and 5 bases from J, the junction contained 2 bases not matched to a gene. The germline gives CDR1 LGHDT, CDR2 YNNKEL (reference sequence). The CDR3: CASSQKGAETQYF. The CDR3 nucleotides read TGTGCCAGCAGCCAAAAGGGGGCGGAGACCCAGTACTTC.

V is TRBV20-1 and J is TRBJ1-5, with 9 bases matching TRBD1. Germline V lookup: CDR1 DFQATT, CDR2 SNEGSKA (reference sequence). J was trimmed by 4 bases and V by 3 bases; bases with no gene match: 4. The CDR3 contains 14 residues. CDR3 nucleotide sequence: TGCAGTGCTAGGATTGGACAGGGGAATCAGCCCCAGCATTTT. It encodes CSARIGQGNQPQHF.

This clonotype was observed a few times. This chain connects TRBV6-2 or TRBV6-3 to TRBJ1-5; a weak D match, TRBD1 (6 bases). Germline CDR1 is MNHEY and CDR2 is SVGEGT. This CDR3 has 15 residues. V was pared by 2 bases and J by 5 bases, with 13 bases between. The CDR3: CASSYRRGADQPQHF. For the CDR3, the DNA is TGTGCCAGCAGTTACCGCCGGGGGGCTGATCAGCCCCAGCATTTT.

This clonotype was observed a few times. The chain carries TRBV7-9 and TRBJ2-1; TRBD2 matches at 8 bases. V lost 2 bases to trimming and J lost 8 bases; unmatched junction nucleotides: 8. The CDR3 is 15 residues long. CDR1 and CDR2 (germline): SEHNR, FQNEAQ (reference sequence). CDR3 region: CASSLRGRMVDEQFF. CDR3 DNA sequence: TGTGCCAGCAGCTTACGCGGGAGGATGGTTGATGAGCAGTTCTTC.

The chain employs TRBV5-1 and TRBJ1-1; weak D call: TRBD1 (5 bases). Trimming pared 5 bases from V and 1 base from J, leaving 15 bases between. This CDR3 region has 15 residues. Germline V lookup: CDR1 SGHRS, CDR2 YFSETQ. The CDR3 loop reads CASSLMPQGNTEAFF. The CDR3 nucleotides read TGCGCCAGCAGTCTAATGCCCCAGGGGAACACTGAAGCTTTCTTT.

The chain carries TRBV4-2 and TRBJ2-3, with 8 bases matching TRBD2. Per germline, CDR1 LGHNA and CDR2 YNFKEQ. V shed 0 bases, J shed 2 bases, and the junction held 7 bases outside the gene matches. The CDR3 totals 17 residues. The CDR3 spells CASSQEALAVLTDTQYF. DNA of the CDR3: TGTGCCAGCAGCCAAGAGGCACTAGCGGTCCTCACAGATACGCAGTATTTT.